This T cell receptor (beta chain) was recorded in a study of T cell changes during pregnancy in multiple sclerosis. Deletions cut 8 bases from V and 1 base from J, with 5 bases between. The CDR3 is made up of 11 amino acids. The germline V gene has CDR1 MNHEY and CDR2 SVGAGI. Repertoires were generated with immunoSEQ multiplex PCR, while TCRdb's copy carries only in-frame clones and drops some. The data contain over 85,000 clones, around 90% of them singletons. The sample in question was peripheral blood, obtained in the first trimester of pregnancy. V is TRBV6-5 and J is TRBJ1-1, with D unresolved. This TCR came from a female donor in good health, enrolled as a control in a pregnancy study. The CDR3 nucleotides are TGTGCCAGCTACGGGAACACTGAAGCTTTCTTT. It is translated as CASYGNTEAFF.